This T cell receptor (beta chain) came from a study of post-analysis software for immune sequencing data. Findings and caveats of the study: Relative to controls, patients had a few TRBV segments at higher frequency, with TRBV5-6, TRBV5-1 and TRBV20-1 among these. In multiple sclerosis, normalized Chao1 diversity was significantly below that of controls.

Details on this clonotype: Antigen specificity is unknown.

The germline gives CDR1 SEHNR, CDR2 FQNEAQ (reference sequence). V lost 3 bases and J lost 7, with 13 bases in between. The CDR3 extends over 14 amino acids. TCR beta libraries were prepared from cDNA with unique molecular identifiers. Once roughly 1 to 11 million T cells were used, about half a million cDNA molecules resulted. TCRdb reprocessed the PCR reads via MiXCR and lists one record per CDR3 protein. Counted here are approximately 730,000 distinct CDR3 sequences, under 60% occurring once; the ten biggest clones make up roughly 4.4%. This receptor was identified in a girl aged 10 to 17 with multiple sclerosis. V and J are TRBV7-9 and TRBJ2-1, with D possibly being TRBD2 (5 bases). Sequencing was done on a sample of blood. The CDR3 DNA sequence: TGTGCCAGCAGCTTTGGCCTGCGAGGGAATGAGCAGTTCTTC. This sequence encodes CASSFGLRGNEQFF.